Listed here is a single T cell receptor beta chain. The antigen remains undetermined. This entry comes from a study of cytomegalovirus exposure and HLA in healthy donors. Study conclusions and caveats: The authors considered a cluster of highly shared sequence variants likely to be a sequencing artifact. The study listed under 200 cytomegalovirus-associated TCR beta chains. When analyzed later, a missense DCLRE1C variant was found to be linked to TCR beta V- and J-gene trimming. Presence/absence analysis assumed near-uniform sequencing depth across donors.

Germline values: CDR1 MNHEY, CDR2 SVGAGI. This CDR3 is built from 15 residues. The ends lost 6 bases at V and 4 bases at J; junction bases unmatched: 4. Vbeta (60) and Jbeta (13) primers were used in the PCR. Produced via immunoSEQ multiplex PCR; TCRdb's table is partial and in-frame only. The sample has fewer than 150,000 clones; the top ten hold 2% to 3%. The chain combines TRBV6-5 with TRBJ2-7, with 15 bases fitting TRBD2. This TCR derives from a man in his forties in good health and CMV-seronegative. Specimen: PBMCs. CDR3 in amino acids: CASRGTSGGLYEQYF. DNA for the CDR3: TGTGCCAGCAGAGGGACTAGCGGGGGGCTTTACGAGCAGTACTTC.